The count of the clone carrying this T cell receptor (beta chain) is one. Its cognate antigen is unknown. The data stem from a study of T cell responses to AZD1222 COVID-19 vaccine. This CDR3 has 15 amino acids. General study points: Without day 14 samples, only post-peak T cell repertoires were studied.

Sequencing was performed with immunoSEQ multiplex PCR; in TCRdb, only in-frame clones are kept and a portion is missing. In the table there are fewer than 300,000 clones, approximately 93% of which are singletons. This TCR was sampled from an adult in good health. The sequences come from peripheral blood, collected on day 0 of AZD1222 vaccination. The rearrangement uses TRBV21-1 and TRBJ2-1; TRBD1, as called in the table, went unchecked against the DNA. TRBV21-1 is designated a pseudogene. As DNA, the CDR3 is TGTGCCAGCGTACTCCGGGTAGGGGGTAACGGTGAGCAGTTCTTC. Protein sequence: CASVLRVGGNGEQFF.